One sample yielded the 4 T cell receptor beta chains listed below, sequenced in a study of cytomegalovirus exposure and HLA in healthy donors (dated by TCRdb to between 2016 and 2019). The library came from the immunoSEQ multiplex PCR assay. For the multiplex PCR, a mixture combining 60 forward primers for TCR Vbeta segments and 13 reverse primers for TCR Jbeta segments was used. TCRdb took this table from immuneACCESS and kept in-frame rearrangements with V and J called. Such tables lack part of the clones; where checked against another copy, unresolved V genes explain under half of the gap, and the rest is unexplained. A total of about 100,000 clones appear in this sample, approximately 64% of them only once. Of the sample, around 5% falls within the top ten clones. The specimen was PBMCs. The source of these receptors is a human donor in good health.

The rearrangement joins TRBV19 to TRBJ2-2; 7 nucleotides line up with TRBD2. With V trimmed by 3 bases and J by 7 bases, 11 bases remained unmatched. CDR1 and CDR2 (germline): LNHDA, SQIVND (reference sequence). The CDR3 is 16 amino acids. The CDR3 sequence is CASSIWAGVVVGELFF. As DNA, the CDR3 is TGTGCCAGTAGTATTTGGGCGGGAGTTGTCGTCGGGGAGCTGTTTTTT. The whole variable domain, remainder taken from reference TRBV19 and TRBJ2-2, is DGGITQSPKYLFRKEGQNVTLSCEQNLNHDAMYWYRQDPGQGLRLIYYSQIVNDFQKGDIAEGYSVSREKKESFPLTVTSAQKNPTAFYLCASSIWAGVVVGELFFGEGSRLTVL.

This chain joins TRBV18 and TRBJ1-1; D not resolved. The germline V gene has CDR1 KGHSH and CDR2 LQKENI. The V gene lost 0 bases and the J gene lost 4 bases, with 12 bases spanning the gap. This CDR3 is built from 15 residues. In DNA, the CDR3 is TGTGCCAGCTCACCACCGGAGGTCTTGGGCACTGAAGCTTTCTTT. It translates to CASSPPEVLGTEAFF.

The chain joins TRBV27 to TRBJ2-7; 8 bases map to TRBD2. Trimming at V came to 2 bases and at J to 4 bases, leaving 4 bases not matched to a gene. This CDR3 is built from 14 residues. Germline V gives CDR1 MNHEY, CDR2 SMNVEV (reference sequence). DNA of the CDR3: TGTGCCAGCAGTTTAATAGCGGGATCGTACGAGCAGTACTTC. Its protein product is CASSLIAGSYEQYF.

The chain links TRBV4-2 to TRBJ2-2; 14 bases agree with TRBD2. CDR1 is LGHNA and CDR2 is YNFKEQ in the germline V gene. The ends lost 4 bases at V and 4 bases at J; junction bases unmatched: 5. The CDR3 sequence is 17 residues long. CDR3: CASSPRLAGGLTGELFF. Here the CDR3 DNA reads TGTGCCAGCAGCCCGAGACTAGCGGGAGGGCTCACCGGGGAGCTGTTTTTT.